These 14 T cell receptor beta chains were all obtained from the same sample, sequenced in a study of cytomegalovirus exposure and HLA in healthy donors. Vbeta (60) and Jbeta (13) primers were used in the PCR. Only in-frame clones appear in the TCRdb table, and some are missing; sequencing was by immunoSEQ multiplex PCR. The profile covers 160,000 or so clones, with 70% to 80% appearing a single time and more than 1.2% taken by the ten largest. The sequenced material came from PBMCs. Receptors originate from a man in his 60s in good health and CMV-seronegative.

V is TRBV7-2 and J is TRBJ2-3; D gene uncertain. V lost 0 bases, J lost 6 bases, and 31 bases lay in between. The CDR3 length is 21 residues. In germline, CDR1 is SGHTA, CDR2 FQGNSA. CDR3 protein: CASSLALSPFRAPSRWDTQYF. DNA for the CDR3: TGTGCCAGCAGCTTAGCCCTTTCCCCTTTTCGAGCACCATCTCGTTGGGATACGCAGTATTTT.

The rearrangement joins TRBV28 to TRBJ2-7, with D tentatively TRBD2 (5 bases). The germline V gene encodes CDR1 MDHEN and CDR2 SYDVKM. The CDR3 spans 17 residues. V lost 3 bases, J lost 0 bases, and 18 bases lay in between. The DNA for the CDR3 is TGTGCCAGCAGTTTCAGTCCGGGAAGGGCGAGCTCCTACGAGCAGTACTTC. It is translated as CASSFSPGRASSYEQYF.

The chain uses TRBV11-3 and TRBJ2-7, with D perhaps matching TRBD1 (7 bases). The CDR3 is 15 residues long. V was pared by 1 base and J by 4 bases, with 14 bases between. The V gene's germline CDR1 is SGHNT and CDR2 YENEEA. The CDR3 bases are TGTGCCAGCAGCTTAGGGTCAGGGGGGATTTACGAGCAGTACTTC. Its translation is CASSLGSGGIYEQYF.

CDR3 sequence reads: CASSSRTSGSWADTQYF. CDR3 nucleotide sequence: TGTGCCAGCAGCTCCCGGACTAGCGGGAGTTGGGCAGATACGCAGTATTTT. The chain has TRBV9 and TRBJ2-3; TRBD2 matches at 13 bases. CDR1 SGDLS and CDR2 YYNGEE come from the germline V gene. The V and J ends lost 4 bases and 4 bases, in that order; junction bases with no gene match: 9. The CDR3 consists of 17 residues.

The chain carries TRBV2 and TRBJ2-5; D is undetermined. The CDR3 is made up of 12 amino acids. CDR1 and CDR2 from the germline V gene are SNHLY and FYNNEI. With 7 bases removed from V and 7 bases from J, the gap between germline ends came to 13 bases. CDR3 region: CASTPSLRTQYF. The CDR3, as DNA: TGTGCCAGCACCCCAAGCCTCCGGACCCAGTACTTC. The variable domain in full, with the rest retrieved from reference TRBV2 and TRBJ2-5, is EPEVTQTPSHQVTQMGQEVILRCVPISNHLYFYWYRQILGQKVEFLVSFYNNEISEKSEIFDDQFSVERPDGSNFTLKIRSTKLEDSAMYFCASTPSLRTQYFGPGTRLLVL.

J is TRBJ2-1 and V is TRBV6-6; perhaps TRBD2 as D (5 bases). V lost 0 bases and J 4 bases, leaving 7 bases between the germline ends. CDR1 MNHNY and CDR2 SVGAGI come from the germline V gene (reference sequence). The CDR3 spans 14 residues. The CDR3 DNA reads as TGTGCCAGCAGTTACTCTAGCGTTTACAATGAGCAGTTCTTC. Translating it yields CASSYSSVYNEQFF.

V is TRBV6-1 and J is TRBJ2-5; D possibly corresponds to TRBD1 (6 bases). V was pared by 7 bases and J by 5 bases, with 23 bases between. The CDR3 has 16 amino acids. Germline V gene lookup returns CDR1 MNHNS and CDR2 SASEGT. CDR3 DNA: TGTGCCAGCAATGACTACAGGGTTGGAGCGTTGGAGACCCAGTACTTC. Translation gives CASNDYRVGALETQYF.

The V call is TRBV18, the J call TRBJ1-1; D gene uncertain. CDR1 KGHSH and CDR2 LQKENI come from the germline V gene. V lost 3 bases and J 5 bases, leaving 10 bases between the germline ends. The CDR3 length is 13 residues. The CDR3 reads CASSPTEGTEAFF. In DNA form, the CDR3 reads TGTGCCAGCTCACCCACCGAGGGAACTGAAGCTTTCTTT.

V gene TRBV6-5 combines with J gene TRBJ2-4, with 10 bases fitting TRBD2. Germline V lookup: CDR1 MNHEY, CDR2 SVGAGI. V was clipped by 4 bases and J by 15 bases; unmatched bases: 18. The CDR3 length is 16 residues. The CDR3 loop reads CASSLQSGAGGEKRYF. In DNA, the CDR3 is TGTGCCAGCAGTTTACAGAGTGGAGCGGGAGGGGAGAAGCGGTACTTC.

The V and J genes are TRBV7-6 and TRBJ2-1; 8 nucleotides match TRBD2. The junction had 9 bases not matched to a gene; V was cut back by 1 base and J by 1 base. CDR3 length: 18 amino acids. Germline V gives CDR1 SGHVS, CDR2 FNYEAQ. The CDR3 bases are TGTGCCAGCAGCTTAGTTTCCCTCACTAGCGGATCCTACAATGAGCAGTTCTTC. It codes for CASSLVSLTSGSYNEQFF.

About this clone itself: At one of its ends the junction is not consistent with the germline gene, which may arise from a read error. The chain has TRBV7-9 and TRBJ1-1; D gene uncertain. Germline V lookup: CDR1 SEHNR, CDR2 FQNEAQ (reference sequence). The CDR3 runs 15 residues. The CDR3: CSSSPPLGGNTEAFF. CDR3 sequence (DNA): TGTTCCAGCAGCCCCCCTCTTGGAGGGAACACTGAAGCTTTCTTT.

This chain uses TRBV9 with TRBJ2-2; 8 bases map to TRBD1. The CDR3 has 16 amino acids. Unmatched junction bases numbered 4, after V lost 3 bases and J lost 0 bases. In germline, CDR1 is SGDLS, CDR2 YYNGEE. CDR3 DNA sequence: TGTGCCAGCAGCGAGAGGGACAGGTCGAACACCGGGGAGCTGTTTTTT. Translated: CASSERDRSNTGELFF.

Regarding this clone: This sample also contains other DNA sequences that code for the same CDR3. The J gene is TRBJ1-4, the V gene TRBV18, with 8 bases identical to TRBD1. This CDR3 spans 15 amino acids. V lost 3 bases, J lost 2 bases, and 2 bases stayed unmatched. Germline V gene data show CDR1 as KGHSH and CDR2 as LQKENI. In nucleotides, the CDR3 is TGTGCCAGCTCACCGCCAGGGGGCACTAATGAAAAACTGTTTTTT. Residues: CASSPPGGTNEKLFF.

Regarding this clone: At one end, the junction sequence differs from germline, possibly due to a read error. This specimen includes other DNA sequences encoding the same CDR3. The CDR3 reads CASSQDRGFGRELTGEQYF. Here the CDR3 DNA reads TGCGCCAGCAGTCAAGATCGGGGATTTGGGCGGGAGTTAACCGGCGAGCAGTACTTC. The chain recombines TRBV4-3 with TRBJ2-7, with 7 bases that match TRBD2. The CDR3 is 19 amino acids. Germline-derived CDR1 and CDR2 are LGHNA and YSLEER.